This T cell receptor beta chain was found in a study of blood T cell repertoires in COVID-19. Across the whole study: The analysed material was cDNA or gDNA that came from T cells, B-cell-depleted T cells, or PBMCs.

Ages ranged from about 18 to 89 years, with residence in more than 20 US areas. TCRdb's table, derived via immunoSEQ multiplex PCR, lists solely in-frame clones and lacks some. The table records under 150,000 clones, 84% of them present only once. CDR1 is SNHLY, CDR2 FYNNEI, per germline. V shed 5 bases and J shed 2 bases, with 15 bases lying between them. This CDR3 is 15 amino acids long. This clone was seen only once. The chain uses TRBV2 and TRBJ1-2; the D gene is possibly TRBD1 (5 bases). The source of this sequence is a man in his forties with acute COVID-19. Sequencing was carried out using PBMCs or T cells enriched from blood (not recorded which). The DNA for the CDR3 is TGTGCCAGCAGTCTAGGGACTTGGGGGAACTATGGCTACACCTTC. Protein sequence: CASSLGTWGNYGYTF.